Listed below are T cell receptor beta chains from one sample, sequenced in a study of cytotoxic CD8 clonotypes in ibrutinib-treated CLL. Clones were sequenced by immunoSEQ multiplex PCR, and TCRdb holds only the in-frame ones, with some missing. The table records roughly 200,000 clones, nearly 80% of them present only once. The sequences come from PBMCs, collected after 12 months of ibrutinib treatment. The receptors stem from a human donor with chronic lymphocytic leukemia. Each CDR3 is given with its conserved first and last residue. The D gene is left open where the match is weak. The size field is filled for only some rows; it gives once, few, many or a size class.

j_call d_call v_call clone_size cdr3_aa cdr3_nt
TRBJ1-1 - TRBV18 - CASSPNNLMNTEAFF TGTGCCAGCTCACCAAACAACCTTATGAACACTGAAGCTTTCTTT
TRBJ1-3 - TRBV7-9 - CASSLARTAQGNTIYF TGTGCCAGCAGCTTAGCCCGGACAGCCCAAGGAAACACCATATATTTT
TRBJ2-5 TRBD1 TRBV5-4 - CASSLPGGETQYF TGTGCCAGCAGCCTCCCAGGGGGAGAGACCCAGTACTTC
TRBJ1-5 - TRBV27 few CASSPGQLYQPQHF TGTGCCAGCAGTCCCGGGCAGTTATATCAGCCCCAGCATTTT
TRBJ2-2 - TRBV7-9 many CAWGQAANTGELFF TGTGCCTGGGGCCAGGCCGCGAACACCGGGGAGCTGTTTTTT
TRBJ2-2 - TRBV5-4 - CASRPGTSTGELFF TGTGCCAGCAGGCCCGGGACAAGCACCGGGGAGCTGTTTTTT
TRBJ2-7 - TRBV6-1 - CASSEAPTGIAYEQYF TGTGCCAGCAGTGAAGCCCCCACAGGGATTGCCTACGAGCAGTACTTC
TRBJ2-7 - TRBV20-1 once CSARNGYEQYF TGCAGTGCTAGAAATGGGTACGAGCAGTACTTC
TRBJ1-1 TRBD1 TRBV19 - CASSIGTRGLNTEAFF TGTGCCAGTAGTATAGGGACGAGGGGGCTGAACACTGAAGCTTTCTTT
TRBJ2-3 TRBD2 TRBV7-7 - CASSLVPGGKADTQYF TGTGCTAGCAGCTTAGTACCGGGAGGCAAAGCAGATACGCAGTATTTT
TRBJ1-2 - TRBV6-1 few CASIPSGDWYGYTF TGTGCCAGCATTCCGAGCGGAGACTGGTATGGCTACACCTTC
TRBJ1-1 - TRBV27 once CASSKTVTNTEAFF TGTGCCAGCAGTAAGACAGTTACGAACACTGAAGCTTTCTTT
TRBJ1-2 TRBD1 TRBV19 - CASIKGQNYGYTF TGTGCCAGTATTAAGGGACAGAACTATGGCTACACCTTC
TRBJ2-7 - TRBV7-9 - CASSVLHEYEQYF TGTGCCAGCAGTGTCCTGCACGAATACGAGCAGTACTTC
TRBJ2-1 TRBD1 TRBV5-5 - CASSSPRDREYEQFF TGTGCCAGCAGCTCGCCCCGGGACAGGGAGTATGAGCAGTTCTTC
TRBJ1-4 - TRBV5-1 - CASSSLPGTTNEKLFF TGCGCCAGCAGCTCCCTACCGGGGACAACTAATGAAAAACTGTTTTTT
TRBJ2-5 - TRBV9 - CASSVGQQETQYF TGTGCCAGCAGCGTCGGACAGCAAGAGACCCAGTACTTC
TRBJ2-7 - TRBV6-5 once CASSYSGGQVNEQYF TGTGCCAGCAGTTACTCGGGGGGGCAGGTCAACGAGCAGTACTTC
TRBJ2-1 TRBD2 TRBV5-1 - CASSLALADYNEQFF TGCGCCAGCAGCTTGGCACTAGCGGACTACAATGAGCAGTTCTTC
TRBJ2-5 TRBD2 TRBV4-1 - CASSLLAGVAQETQYF TGCGCCAGCAGCCTTTTAGCGGGGGTCGCGCAAGAGACCCAGTACTTC
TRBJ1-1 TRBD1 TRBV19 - CASSIGAAGGWTEAFF TGTGCCAGTAGTATAGGGGCTGCAGGGGGCTGGACTGAAGCTTTCTTT
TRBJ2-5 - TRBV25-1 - CASSGETQYF TGTGCCAGCAGTGGAGAGACCCAGTACTTC
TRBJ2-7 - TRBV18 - CASSPPGPLSSYEQYF TGTGCCAGCTCACCACCCGGACCCCTGAGCTCCTACGAGCAGTACTTC
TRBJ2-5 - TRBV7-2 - CASTPAVRETQYF TGTGCCAGCACCCCAGCGGTCCGGGAGACCCAGTACTTC
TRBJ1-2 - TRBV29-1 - CSVLDFNYGYTF TGCAGCGTCCTGGACTTTAACTATGGCTACACCTTC
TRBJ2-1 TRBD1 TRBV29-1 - CSVAGQGYDEQFF TGCAGCGTCGCCGGACAGGGTTATGATGAGCAGTTCTTC
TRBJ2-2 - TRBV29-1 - CSVGGSEAGELFF TGCAGCGTTGGGGGGAGCGAAGCCGGGGAGCTGTTTTTT
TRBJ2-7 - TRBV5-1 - CASSNTLPGPLVYEQYF TGCGCCAGCAGCAATACCCTACCGGGACCACTGGTCTACGAGCAGTACTTC
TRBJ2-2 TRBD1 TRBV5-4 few CASSFQGGPGELFF TGTGCCAGCAGCTTTCAAGGGGGCCCCGGGGAGCTGTTTTTT
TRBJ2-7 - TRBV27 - CASSFGGASYEQYF TGTGCCAGCAGTTTTGGGGGCGCGTCCTACGAGCAGTACTTC
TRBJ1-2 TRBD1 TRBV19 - CASSIDLKGARGYTF TGTGCCAGTAGTATAGATCTGAAGGGGGCGCGTGGCTACACCTTC
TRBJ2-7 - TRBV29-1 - CSGRTDSYEQYF TGCAGCGGGCGGACAGATTCCTACGAGCAGTACTTC
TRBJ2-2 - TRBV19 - CASTEQFGAWTGELFF TGTGCCAGTACCGAACAATTCGGGGCTTGGACCGGGGAGCTGTTTTTT
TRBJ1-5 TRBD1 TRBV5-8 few CASVTGEQPQHF TGTGCCAGCGTAACAGGGGAACAGCCCCAGCATTTT
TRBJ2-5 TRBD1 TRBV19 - CASSSGTGGETQYF TGTGCCAGTAGTTCTGGGACAGGGGGCGAGACCCAGTACTTC
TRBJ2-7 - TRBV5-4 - CASSPQGRLAGEQYF TGTGCCAGCAGCCCCCAGGGGCGTCTAGCTGGCGAGCAGTACTTC
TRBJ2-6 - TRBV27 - CASSLRERVGAGANVLTF TGTGCCAGCAGTTTAAGGGAACGGGTAGGGGCTGGGGCCAACGTCCTGACTTTC
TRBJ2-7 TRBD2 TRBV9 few CASSVGLAGGIYEQYF TGTGCCAGCAGCGTTGGACTAGCGGGAGGTATATACGAGCAGTACTTC
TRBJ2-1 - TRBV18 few CASSRARGTYNEQFF TGTGCCAGCTCCCGTGCTCGGGGCACCTACAATGAGCAGTTCTTC
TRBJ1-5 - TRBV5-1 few CASSLGGSNQPQHF TGCGCCAGCAGCTTGGGAGGTAGCAATCAGCCCCAGCATTTT
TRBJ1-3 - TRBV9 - CASSLSLDRLGNTIYF TGTGCCAGCAGCCTATCCCTCGACAGGCTTGGAAACACCATATATTTT
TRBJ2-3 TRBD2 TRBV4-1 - CASSQVRLADTDTQYF TGCGCCAGCAGCCAAGTTCGGCTAGCGGACACAGATACGCAGTATTTT
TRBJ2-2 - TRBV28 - CASSFRGPNTGELFF TGTGCCAGCAGTTTCAGGGGTCCGAACACCGGGGAGCTGTTTTTT
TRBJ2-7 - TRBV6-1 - CTQRVRRGQYYEQYF TGTACCCAGCGGGTCCGGAGAGGACAGTACTACGAGCAGTACTTC
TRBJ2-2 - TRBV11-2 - CASSGAALNTGELFF TGTGCCAGCAGCGGGGCCGCGCTCAACACCGGGGAGCTGTTTTTT
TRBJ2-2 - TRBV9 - CASSESWSGELFF TGTGCCAGCAGCGAGTCGTGGTCCGGGGAGCTGTTTTTT
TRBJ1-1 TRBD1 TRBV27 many CASSSQGWTEAFF TGTGCCAGCAGTTCACAGGGGTGGACTGAAGCTTTCTTT
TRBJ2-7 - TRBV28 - CASSLSGSGSSYEQYF TGTGCCAGCAGTTTATCAGGCAGCGGGTCCTCCTACGAGCAGTACTTC
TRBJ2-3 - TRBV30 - CAWARQGTDTQYF TGTGCCTGGGCTAGGCAGGGGACAGATACGCAGTATTTT
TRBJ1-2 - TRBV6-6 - CASSPGDPGYGYTF TGTGCCAGCAGCCCCGGAGACCCGGGCTATGGCTACACCTTC
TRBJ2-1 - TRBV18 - CASSPLSTLSDEQFF TGTGCCAGCTCACCACTTTCAACCCTCAGCGATGAGCAGTTCTTC
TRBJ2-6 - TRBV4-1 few CASSQPIRRRGAGANVLTF TGCGCCAGCAGCCAACCAATTCGACGCAGGGGGGCTGGGGCCAACGTCCTGACTTTC
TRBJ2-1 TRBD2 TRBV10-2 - CASSERRGAPNEQFF TGCGCCAGCTCCGAGAGGCGGGGGGCCCCCAATGAGCAGTTCTTC